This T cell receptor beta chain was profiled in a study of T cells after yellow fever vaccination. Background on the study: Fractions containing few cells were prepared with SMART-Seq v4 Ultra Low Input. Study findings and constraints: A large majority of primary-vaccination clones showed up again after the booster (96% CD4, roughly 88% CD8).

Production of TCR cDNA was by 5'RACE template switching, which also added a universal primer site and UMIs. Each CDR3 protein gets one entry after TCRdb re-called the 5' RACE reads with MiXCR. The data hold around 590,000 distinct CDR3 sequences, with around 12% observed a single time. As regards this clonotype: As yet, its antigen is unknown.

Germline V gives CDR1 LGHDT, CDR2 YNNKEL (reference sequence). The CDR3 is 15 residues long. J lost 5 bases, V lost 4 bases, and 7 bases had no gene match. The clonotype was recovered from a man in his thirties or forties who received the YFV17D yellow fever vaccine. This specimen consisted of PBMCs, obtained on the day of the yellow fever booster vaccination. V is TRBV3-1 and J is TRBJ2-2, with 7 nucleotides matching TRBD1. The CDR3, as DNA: TGTGCCAGCAGCCTAACTAGACAGGGAACCGGGGAGCTGTTTTTT. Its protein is CASSLTRQGTGELFF.